This T cell receptor beta chain was recorded in a study of blood T cell repertoires in COVID-19. Study as a whole: Acute and convalescent COVID-19 samples came from the United States, Italy and Spain. Sources were T cells, B-cell-depleted T cells, or PBMCs; the material itself was cDNA or gDNA.

This CDR3 is 13 amino acids long. Per germline, CDR1 MNHEY and CDR2 SMNVEV (reference sequence). The V end lost 3 bases, the J end lost 4 bases, and 8 bases lay between the germline ends. Here immunoSEQ multiplex PCR was the method, and the copy in TCRdb shows in-frame clones only, minus some. This sample has fewer than 200,000 clones, with around 87% found just once. The TCR was taken from a middle-aged woman in a cohort exposed to, infected with or recovered from COVID-19 (not recorded which). Sequencing used PBMCs or T cells enriched from blood (not recorded which). The rearrangement links TRBV27 to TRBJ2-3, with D maybe TRBD1 (5 bases). The DNA of the CDR3 is TGTGCCAGCAGTTTTTCCAGGGCAGATACGCAGTATTTT. Translated, it gives CASSFSRADTQYF.